Listed here are 24 T cell receptor beta chains from one sample, sequenced in a study of CD8 T cells in Susac syndrome. When the RNA was reverse transcribed, random hexamers were used with an input of about 0.45 to 1 ug. TCRdb independently ran MiXCR on the immunoSEQ multiplex PCR reads; one entry per CDR3 protein. The sample records approximately 210,000 distinct CDR3 sequences, 85% to 95% being singletons. Sequences were obtained from CD4+ T cells from PBMCs. The receptor set was obtained from a human donor with Susac syndrome.

The chain combines TRBV29-1 with TRBJ1-2; 7 nucleotides line up with TRBD1. After removal of 6 bases from V and 6 bases from J, the junction contained 7 bases not matched to a gene. Per the germline V gene, CDR1 is SQVTM and CDR2 is ANQGSEA. The CDR3 is 12 residues long. The CDR3 sequence: CSVAGQDDGYTF. The CDR3 DNA reads as TGCAGCGTAGCCGGACAGGATGATGGCTACACCTTC.

In DNA form, the CDR3 reads TGTGCCTGGAGTGCGGGACTAGCGGGGGACACAGATACGCAGTATTTT. Protein: CAWSAGLAGDTDTQYF. This chain links TRBV30 with TRBJ2-3, with 14 bases lining up with TRBD2. CDR3 length: 16 residues. Germline CDR1 and CDR2: GTSNPN and SVGIG (reference sequence). The V gene end was trimmed by 1 base and the J gene end by 2 bases; junction bases not matched to a gene: 2.

The genes are TRBV10-3 and TRBJ2-7; 9 bases align to TRBD1. CDR1 and CDR2 from the germline V gene are ENHRY and SYGVKD. The CDR3 is made up of 14 amino acids. V dropped 2 bases and J dropped 3; count of bases not matched to a gene: 2. The CDR3 sequence: CAISEPDRGYEQYF. Here the CDR3 DNA reads TGTGCCATCAGTGAGCCGGACAGGGGCTACGAGCAGTACTTC.

The V and J genes are TRBV28 and TRBJ2-3, with unresolved D. CDR3 length equals 12 residues. Between the trimmed V and J ends, which lost 5 bases and 5 bases, there was a span of 8 bases. Germline V CDR1 and CDR2: MDHEN, SYDVKM. The CDR3 here is CASSLPLDTQYF. The DNA of the CDR3 is TGTGCCAGCAGTCTTCCCCTAGATACGCAGTATTTT.

This clonotype was recorded a few times. The rearrangement joins TRBV19 to TRBJ2-7; TRBD1 matches at 8 bases. Germline V lookup: CDR1 LNHDA, CDR2 SQIVND (reference sequence). The ends lost 3 bases at V and 1 base at J; junction bases unmatched: 5. This CDR3 spans 15 amino acids. The CDR3: CASSIPGTGSYEQYF. CDR3 nucleotides: TGTGCCAGTAGTATCCCCGGGACAGGATCCTACGAGCAGTACTTC.

The rearrangement uses TRBV11-2 and TRBJ2-2; TRBD1 might be the D (6 bases). The germline V and J ends were trimmed by 1 base and 6 bases, with 15 bases remaining between them. The germline CDR1 and CDR2 sequences are SGHAT and FQNNGV. This CDR3 has 16 amino acids. CDR3: CASSLAGRGRAGELFF. CDR3 nucleotides: TGTGCCAGCAGCTTAGCTGGCAGGGGAAGGGCCGGGGAGCTGTTTTTT. Using reference TRBV11-2 and TRBJ2-2 for the parts outside the CDR3, the full variable domain is EAGVAQSPRYKIIEKRQSVAFWCNPISGHATLYWYQQILGQGPKLLIQFQNNGVVDDSQLPKDRFSAERLKGVDSTLKIQPAKLEDSAVYLCASSLAGRGRAGELFFGEGSRLTVL.

This clonotype was seen once. This sequence joins TRBV5-6 and TRBJ2-1, with a tentative D call TRBD1 (6 bases). CDR3 length equals 16 residues. Trimming stripped 6 bases from V and 2 bases from J, with 18 bases between. Germline assignment: CDR1 SGHDT and CDR2 YYEEEE. CDR3 amino acids: CASKPLRAGAYNEQFF. The CDR3 DNA reads TGTGCCAGCAAACCCCTCAGGGCAGGGGCCTACAATGAGCAGTTCTTC.

This rearrangement joins TRBV4-2 to TRBJ2-5, with D hard to call. Germline V CDR1 and CDR2: LGHNA, YNFKEQ. CDR3 length: 13 amino acids. V was trimmed by 0 bases and J by 5 bases, leaving 7 bases between them. CDR3 in amino acids: CASSQEVGETQYF. CDR3 coding DNA: TGTGCCAGCAGCCAAGAGGTCGGGGAGACCCAGTACTTC.

This chain's CDR3 is CASSLLANYGYTF. CDR3 DNA: TGTGCCAGCAGTCTACTAGCTAACTATGGCTACACCTTC. V is TRBV28 and J is TRBJ1-2; D uncertain. The length of the CDR3 is 13 residues. Trimming took off 5 bases at V and 0 bases at J, with 7 bases between the two ends. Per germline, CDR1 MDHEN and CDR2 SYDVKM.

The chain links TRBV20-1 to TRBJ1-2; D possibly corresponds to TRBD1 (6 bases). Germline loops: CDR1 DFQATT, CDR2 SNEGSKA (reference sequence). The CDR3 has 13 amino acids. The V end was cut by 6 bases, the J end by 4 bases, with 15 bases between. The CDR3 sequence is CSAPGEGGYGYTF. The CDR3 DNA follows: TGCAGTGCCCCAGGGGAAGGGGGCTATGGCTACACCTTC.

The rearrangement joins TRBV20-1 to TRBJ2-5; 10 nucleotides match TRBD2. The V segment lost 0 bases and the J segment 3 bases; nucleotides outside the gene matches: 7. The CDR3 has 16 amino acids. Germline loops: CDR1 DFQATT, CDR2 SNEGSKA (reference sequence). The CDR3 nucleotides are TGCAGTGCTAGAGATCCCAATACTAGCGGGAAAGAGACCCAGTACTTC. Residues: CSARDPNTSGKETQYF.

The genes are TRBV5-6 and TRBJ1-5; D unclear. The V gene's germline CDR1 is SGHDT and CDR2 YYEEEE. The CDR3 loop spans 15 amino acids. The germline V and J ends were trimmed by 1 base and 0 bases, with 8 bases remaining between them. The CDR3 DNA is TGTGCCAGCAGCTTGCGGGTACTTAGCAATCAGCCCCAGCATTTT. Its protein product is CASSLRVLSNQPQHF.

The chain is built from TRBV30 and TRBJ2-7; maybe TRBD1 (6 bases). Per the germline V gene, CDR1 is GTSNPN and CDR2 is SVGIG (reference sequence). This CDR3 is built from 13 residues. V was clipped by 1 base and J by 9 bases, with 16 bases between them. Here the CDR3 reads CAWSATQGITQYF. CDR3 nucleotides: TGTGCCTGGAGTGCCACACAGGGAATCACGCAGTACTTC. Full variable domain (remainder filled in from reference TRBV30 and TRBJ2-7): SQTIHQWPATLVQPVGSPLSLECTVEGTSNPNLYWYRQAAGRGLQLLFYSVGIGQISSEVPQNLSASRPQDRQFILSSKKLLLSDSGFYLCAWSATQGITQYFGPGTRLTVT.

V is TRBV12-3 or TRBV12-4 and J is TRBJ1-1, with no clear D. The CDR3 loop spans 13 amino acids. Trimming removed 8 bases at V and 0 bases at J, with 10 bases between. The CDR3 loop is CASVQALNTEAFF. In DNA, the CDR3 is TGTGCCAGCGTCCAGGCCCTGAACACTGAAGCTTTCTTT.

The CDR3 region is CASSSRGGDYGYTF. The CDR3 coding sequence is TGTGCCAGCAGTTCGCGTGGGGGGGACTATGGCTACACCTTC. The chain recombines TRBV28 with TRBJ1-2, with D possibly TRBD1 on 5 matching bases. The germline V gene encodes CDR1 MDHEN and CDR2 SYDVKM. CDR3 length: 14 residues. The V gene lost 4 bases and the J gene lost 3 bases, with 12 bases spanning the gap.

The chain joins TRBV30 to TRBJ1-1; weak D call: TRBD1 (5 bases). The CDR3 runs 11 residues. The germline gives CDR1 GTSNPN, CDR2 SVGIG (reference sequence). Trimming shortened V by 4 bases and J by 11 bases, and 14 bases separated the two germline ends. Here the CDR3 DNA reads TGTGCCTGGATTGAGGGGATCGACGCTTTCTTT. It specifies CAWIEGIDAFF.

This clonotype came up a few times. The chain is built from TRBV6-5 and TRBJ2-7; 8 bases are a match to TRBD1. Germline V gene data show CDR1 as MNHEY and CDR2 as SVGAGI. The V and J ends lost 5 bases and 7 bases, in that order; junction bases with no gene match: 10. CDR3 length: 14 amino acids. In nucleotides, the CDR3 is TGTGCCAGCAGTATCCAGGGGGCCTCTGATGAGCAGTACTTC. It translates to CASSIQGASDEQYF.

This clonotype has a handful of counts. V is TRBV6-1 and J is TRBJ1-5; D is uncertain. Deletions cut 8 bases from V and 4 bases from J, with 9 bases between. The CDR3 is 12 residues long. Germline CDR1 MNHNS, CDR2 SASEGT. The CDR3 sequence is CASQLGNQPQHF. The CDR3 region has the DNA TGTGCCAGCCAGCTGGGGAATCAGCCCCAGCATTTT.

The genes are TRBV6-4 and TRBJ1-6; D unresolved. This CDR3 is 12 amino acids long. Trimming removed 6 bases from V and 17 bases from J, with 17 bases in between. Germline CDR1 is MRHNA and CDR2 is SNTAGT. CDR3 nucleotide sequence: TGTGCCAGCAGGCGTGATGGGAAGGTGGTCCACTTT. As protein: CASRRDGKVVHF.

The chain has TRBV30 and TRBJ1-5, with a possible D match to TRBD1 (6 bases). Germline lookup yields CDR1 GTSNPN and CDR2 SVGIG (reference sequence). The ends were cut back, 7 bases at V and 7 bases at J, with 17 bases in the middle. This CDR3 comprises 13 residues. The CDR3 reads CASSQGIGQPQHF. The CDR3 DNA is TGTGCCTCCTCACAGGGAATCGGGCAGCCCCAGCATTTT.

The chain links TRBV18 to TRBJ1-6; 9 positions match TRBD1. The germline CDR1 and CDR2 sequences are KGHSH and LQKENI. V lost 2 bases, J lost 9 bases, and 11 bases stayed unmatched. The CDR3 is 17 amino acids. CDR3: CASSPREQGAQGSPLHF. The CDR3 nucleotides are TGTGCCAGCTCACCAAGGGAACAGGGGGCGCAGGGTTCACCCCTCCACTTT.

V gene TRBV29-1 combines with J gene TRBJ2-1; 7 positions agree with TRBD2. This CDR3 region has 16 residues. In germline, CDR1 is SQVTM, CDR2 ANQGSEA. V was clipped by 5 bases and J by 0 bases; unmatched bases: 10. CDR3 sequence reads: CSVPPISGSSYNEQFF. CDR3 nucleotides: TGCAGCGTTCCGCCAATTAGCGGGTCCTCCTACAATGAGCAGTTCTTC.

This clonotype was recorded once. The rearrangement links TRBV6-1 to TRBJ2-3, with no clear D. Trimming left V 5 bases short and J 3 bases short, with 21 bases between. The CDR3 spans 17 residues. CDR1 and CDR2 (germline): MNHNS, SASEGT. DNA for the CDR3: TGTGCCAGCAGTCCTACCCTTGGGATAAGGCTGACAGATACGCAGTATTTT. It is translated as CASSPTLGIRLTDTQYF.

V gene TRBV7-2 combines with J gene TRBJ2-5; unclear D gene. V lost 5 bases, J lost 5 bases, and 12 bases lay in between. This CDR3 contains 13 residues. The germline V gene encodes CDR1 SGHTA and CDR2 FQGNSA. The CDR3 here is CASSRGEYETQYF. The CDR3 DNA reads TGTGCCAGCAGCCGAGGAGAGTATGAGACCCAGTACTTC.